This T cell receptor beta chain was sequenced during a study of CD4+ T cells in melanoma. Points from the study as a whole: In melanoma, neoantigen-specific CD4+ T cells reportedly differed in differentiation state. CD8+ T cell, macrophage and B cell function reportedly correlated with neoantigen-specific CD4+ T cells.

V lost 5 bases to trimming and J lost 4 bases, with 10 bases between them. Per the germline V gene, CDR1 is SGHRS and CDR2 is YFSETQ. This CDR3 is 13 amino acids long. Repertoires were generated with immunoSEQ multiplex PCR, while TCRdb's copy carries only in-frame clones and drops some. The repertoire consists of 9,000 to 13,000 clones, with roughly 69% occurring once and the leading ten covering approximately 25%. Concerning this clone itself: Its specificity is not known.

This sequence originates from a human donor with melanoma. The chain carries TRBV5-1 and TRBJ1-3, with a weak D call TRBD1 (5 bases). Sequencing was performed on cells from a culture (not recorded whether cultured in vitro). The CDR3 DNA reads as TGCGCCAGCAGGCAGGGAGACGGAAACACCATATATTTT. Protein sequence: CASRQGDGNTIYF.